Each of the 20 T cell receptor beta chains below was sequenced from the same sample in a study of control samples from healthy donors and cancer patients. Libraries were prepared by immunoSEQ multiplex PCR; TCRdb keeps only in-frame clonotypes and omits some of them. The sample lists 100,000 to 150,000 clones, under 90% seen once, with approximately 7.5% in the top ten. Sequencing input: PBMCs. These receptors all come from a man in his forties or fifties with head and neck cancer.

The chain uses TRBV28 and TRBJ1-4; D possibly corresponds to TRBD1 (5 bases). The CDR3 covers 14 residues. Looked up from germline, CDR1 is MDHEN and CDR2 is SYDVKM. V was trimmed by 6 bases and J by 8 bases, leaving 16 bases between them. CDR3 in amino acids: CASSARTFPEKLFF. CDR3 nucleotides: TGTGCCAGCAGCGCTCGGACATTCCCCGAAAAACTGTTTTTT.

The CDR3 loop reads CASSHWDNYGYTF. CDR3 DNA sequence: TGTGCCAGCAGCCATTGGGACAACTATGGCTACACCTTC. The chain is built from TRBV3-1 (or the pseudogene TRBV3-2) and TRBJ1-2; D may be TRBD1 (5 bases). V lost 3 bases to trimming and J lost 2 bases, with 7 bases between them. This CDR3 is 13 amino acids long. CDR1 is LGHDT and CDR2 is YNNKEL in the germline V gene (reference sequence).

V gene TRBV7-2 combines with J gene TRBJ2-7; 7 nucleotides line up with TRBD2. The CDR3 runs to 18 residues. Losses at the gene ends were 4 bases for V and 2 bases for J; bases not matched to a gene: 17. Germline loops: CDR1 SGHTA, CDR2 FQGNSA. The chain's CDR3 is CASSSHVRLAGRPYEQYF. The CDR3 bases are TGTGCCAGCAGCTCTCACGTACGATTAGCGGGTCGACCCTACGAGCAGTACTTC.

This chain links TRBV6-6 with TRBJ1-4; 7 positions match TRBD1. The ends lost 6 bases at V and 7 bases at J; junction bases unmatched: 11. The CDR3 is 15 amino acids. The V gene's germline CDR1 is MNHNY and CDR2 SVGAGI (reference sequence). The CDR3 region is CASRENRGGGEKLFF. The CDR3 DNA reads TGTGCCAGCAGAGAAAACAGGGGCGGCGGTGAAAAACTGTTTTTT.

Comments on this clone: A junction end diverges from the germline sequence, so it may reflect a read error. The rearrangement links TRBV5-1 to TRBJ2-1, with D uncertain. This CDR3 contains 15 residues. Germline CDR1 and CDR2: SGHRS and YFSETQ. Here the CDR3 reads CASSLTTSSWNGQFF. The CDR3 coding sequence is TGCGCCAGCAGCTTGACCACAAGTAGCTGGAATGGGCAGTTCTTC.

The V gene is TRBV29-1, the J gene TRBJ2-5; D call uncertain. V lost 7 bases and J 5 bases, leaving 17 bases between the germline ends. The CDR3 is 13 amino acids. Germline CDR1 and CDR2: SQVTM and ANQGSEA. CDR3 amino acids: CSATRSAKETQYF. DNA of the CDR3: TGCAGCGCAACCCGGAGTGCCAAGGAGACCCAGTACTTC.

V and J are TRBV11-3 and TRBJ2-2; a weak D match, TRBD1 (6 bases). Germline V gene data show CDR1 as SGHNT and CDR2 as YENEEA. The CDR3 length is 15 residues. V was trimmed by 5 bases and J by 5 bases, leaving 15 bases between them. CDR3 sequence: CASSLGHPRTGELFF. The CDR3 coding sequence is TGTGCCAGCAGCCTGGGACACCCGAGGACCGGGGAGCTGTTTTTT.

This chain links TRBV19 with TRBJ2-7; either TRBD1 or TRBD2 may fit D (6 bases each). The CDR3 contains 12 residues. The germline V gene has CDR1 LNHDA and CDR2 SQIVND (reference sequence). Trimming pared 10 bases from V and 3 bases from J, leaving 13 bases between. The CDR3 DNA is TGTGCCACCAGGGGAGGCTTCTACGAGCAGTACTTC. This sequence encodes CATRGGFYEQYF.

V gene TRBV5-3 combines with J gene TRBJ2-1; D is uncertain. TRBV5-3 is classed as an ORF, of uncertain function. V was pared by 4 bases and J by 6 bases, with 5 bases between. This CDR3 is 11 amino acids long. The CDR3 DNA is TGTGCCAGAAGCCCGCCCAATGAGCAGTTCTTC. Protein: CARSPPNEQFF.

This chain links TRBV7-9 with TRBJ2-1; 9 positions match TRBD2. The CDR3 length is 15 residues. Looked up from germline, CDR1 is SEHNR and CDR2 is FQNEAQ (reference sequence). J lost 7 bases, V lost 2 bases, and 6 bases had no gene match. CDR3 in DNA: TGTGCCAGCAGCTTAAGGGCTAGCGGGGAAAATGAGCAGTTCTTC. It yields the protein CASSLRASGENEQFF. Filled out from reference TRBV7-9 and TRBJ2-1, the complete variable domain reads DTGVSQNPRHKITKRGQNVTFRCDPISEHNRLYWYRQTLGQGPEFLTYFQNEAQLEKSRLLSDRFSAERPKGSFSTLEIQRTEQGDSAMYLCASSLRASGENEQFFGPGTRLTVL.

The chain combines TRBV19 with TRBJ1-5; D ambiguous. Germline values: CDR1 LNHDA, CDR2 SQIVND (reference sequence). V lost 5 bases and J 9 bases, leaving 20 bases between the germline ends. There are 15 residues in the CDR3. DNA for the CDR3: TGTGCCAGTAGTCCGTCGGACGGGCGAGTCATGCCCCAGCATTTT. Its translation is CASSPSDGRVMPQHF.

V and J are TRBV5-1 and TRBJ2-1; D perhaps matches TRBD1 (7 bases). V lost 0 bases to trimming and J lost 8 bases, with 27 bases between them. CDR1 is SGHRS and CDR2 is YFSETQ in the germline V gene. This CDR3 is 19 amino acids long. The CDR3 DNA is TGCGCCAGCAGCTTGGACAGGGGTCAACTTCAGGGCGGGATAGATGAGCAGTTCTTC. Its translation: CASSLDRGQLQGGIDEQFF.

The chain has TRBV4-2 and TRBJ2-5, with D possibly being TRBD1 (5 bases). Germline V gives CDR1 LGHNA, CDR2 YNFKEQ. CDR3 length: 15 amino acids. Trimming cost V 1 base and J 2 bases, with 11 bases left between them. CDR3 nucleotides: TGTGCCAGCAGCCAAGGCTCAGGGCGGCAAGAGACCCAGTACTTC. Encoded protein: CASSQGSGRQETQYF.

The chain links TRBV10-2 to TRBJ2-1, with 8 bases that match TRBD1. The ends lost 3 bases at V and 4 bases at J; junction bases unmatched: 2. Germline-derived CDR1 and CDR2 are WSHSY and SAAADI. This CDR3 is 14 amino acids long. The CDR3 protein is CASSDQGAYNEQFF. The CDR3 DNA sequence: TGCGCCAGCAGTGATCAGGGGGCGTACAATGAGCAGTTCTTC.

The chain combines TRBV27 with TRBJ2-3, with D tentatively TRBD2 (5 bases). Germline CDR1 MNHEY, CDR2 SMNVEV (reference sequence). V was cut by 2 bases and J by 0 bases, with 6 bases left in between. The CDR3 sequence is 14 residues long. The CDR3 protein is CASSLRTSTDTQYF. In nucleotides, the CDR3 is TGTGCCAGCAGTTTACGGACTAGCACAGATACGCAGTATTTT.

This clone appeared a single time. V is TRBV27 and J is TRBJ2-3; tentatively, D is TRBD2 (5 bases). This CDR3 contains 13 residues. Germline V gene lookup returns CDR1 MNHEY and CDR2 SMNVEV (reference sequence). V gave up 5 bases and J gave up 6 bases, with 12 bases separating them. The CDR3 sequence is CASSALASDTQYF. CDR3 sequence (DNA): TGTGCCAGCAGTGCGCTAGCCTCGGATACGCAGTATTTT.

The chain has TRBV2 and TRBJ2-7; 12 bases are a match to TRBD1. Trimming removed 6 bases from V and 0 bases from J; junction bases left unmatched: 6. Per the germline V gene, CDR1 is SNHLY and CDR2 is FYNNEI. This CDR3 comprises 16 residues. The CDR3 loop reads CASSQGTGGASYEQYF. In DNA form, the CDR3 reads TGTGCCAGCAGCCAGGGGACAGGGGGCGCCTCCTACGAGCAGTACTTC.

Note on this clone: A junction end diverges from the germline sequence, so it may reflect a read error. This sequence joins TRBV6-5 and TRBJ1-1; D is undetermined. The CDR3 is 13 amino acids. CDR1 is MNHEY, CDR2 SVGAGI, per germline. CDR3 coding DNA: TGTGCCAGCATTTACCTGACGAACACTGAAGCTTTCTTT. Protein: CASIYLTNTEAFF.

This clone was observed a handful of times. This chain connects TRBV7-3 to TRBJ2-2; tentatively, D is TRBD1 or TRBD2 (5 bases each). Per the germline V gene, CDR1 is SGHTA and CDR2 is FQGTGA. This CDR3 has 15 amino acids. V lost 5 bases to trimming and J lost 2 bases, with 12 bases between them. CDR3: CASSPGTANTGELFF. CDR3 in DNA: TGTGCCAGCAGCCCTGGGACGGCTAACACCGGGGAGCTGTTTTTT.

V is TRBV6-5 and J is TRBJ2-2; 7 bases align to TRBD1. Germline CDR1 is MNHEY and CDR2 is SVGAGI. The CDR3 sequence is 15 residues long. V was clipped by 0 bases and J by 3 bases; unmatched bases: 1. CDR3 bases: TGTGCCAGCAGTTACTCGCAGGGGGACACCGGGGAGCTGTTTTTT. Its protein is CASSYSQGDTGELFF.